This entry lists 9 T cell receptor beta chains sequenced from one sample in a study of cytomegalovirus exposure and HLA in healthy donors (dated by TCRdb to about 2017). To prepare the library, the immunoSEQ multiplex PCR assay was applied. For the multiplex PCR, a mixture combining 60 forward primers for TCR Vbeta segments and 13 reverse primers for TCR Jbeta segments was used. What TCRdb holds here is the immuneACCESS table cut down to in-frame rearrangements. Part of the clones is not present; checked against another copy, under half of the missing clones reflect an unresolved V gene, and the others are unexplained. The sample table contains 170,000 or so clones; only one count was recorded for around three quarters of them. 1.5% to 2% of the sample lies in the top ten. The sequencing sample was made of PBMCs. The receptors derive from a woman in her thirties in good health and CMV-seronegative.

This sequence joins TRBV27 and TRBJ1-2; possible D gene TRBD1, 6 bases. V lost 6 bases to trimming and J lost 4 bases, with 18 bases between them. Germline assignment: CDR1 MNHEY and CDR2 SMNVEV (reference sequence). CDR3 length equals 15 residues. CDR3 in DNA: TGTGCCAGCAGCCCTTCGGGGGGGCTATCCTATGGCTACACCTTC. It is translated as CASSPSGGLSYGYTF.

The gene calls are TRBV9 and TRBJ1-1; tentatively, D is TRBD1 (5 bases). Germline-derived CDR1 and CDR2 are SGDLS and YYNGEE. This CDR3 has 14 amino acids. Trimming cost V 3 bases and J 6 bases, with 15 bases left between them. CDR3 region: CASSAQQGRSEAFF. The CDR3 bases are TGTGCCAGCAGCGCACAGCAGGGTAGGTCTGAAGCTTTCTTT.

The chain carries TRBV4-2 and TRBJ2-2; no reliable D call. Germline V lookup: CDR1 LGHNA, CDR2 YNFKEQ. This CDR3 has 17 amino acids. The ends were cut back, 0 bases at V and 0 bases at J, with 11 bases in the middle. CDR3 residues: CASSQEGMAANTGELFF. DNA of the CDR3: TGTGCCAGCAGCCAAGAAGGTATGGCGGCGAACACCGGGGAGCTGTTTTTT.

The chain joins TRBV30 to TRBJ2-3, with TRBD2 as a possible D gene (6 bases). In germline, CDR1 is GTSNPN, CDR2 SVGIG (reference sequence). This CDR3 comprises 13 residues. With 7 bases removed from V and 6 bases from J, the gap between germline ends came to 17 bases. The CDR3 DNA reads TGTGCCTCCAAGCGGGCAGCCCCGGATACGCAGTATTTT. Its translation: CASKRAAPDTQYF. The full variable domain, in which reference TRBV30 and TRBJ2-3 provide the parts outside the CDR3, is SQTIHQWPATLVQPVGSPLSLECTVEGTSNPNLYWYRQAAGRGLQLLFYSVGIGQISSEVPQNLSASRPQDRQFILSSKKLLLSDSGFYLCASKRAAPDTQYFGPGTRLTVL.

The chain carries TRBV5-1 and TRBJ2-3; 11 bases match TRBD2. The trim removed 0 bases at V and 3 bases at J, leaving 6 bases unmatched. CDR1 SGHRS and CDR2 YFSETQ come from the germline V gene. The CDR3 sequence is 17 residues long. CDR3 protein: CASSLAHSGGDTDTQYF. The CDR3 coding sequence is TGCGCCAGCAGCTTGGCCCATAGCGGGGGGGATACAGATACGCAGTATTTT.

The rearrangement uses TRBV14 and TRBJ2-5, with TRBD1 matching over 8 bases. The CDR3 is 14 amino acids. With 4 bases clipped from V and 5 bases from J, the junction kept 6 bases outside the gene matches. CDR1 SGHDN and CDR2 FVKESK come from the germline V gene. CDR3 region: CASSLDRVWETQYF. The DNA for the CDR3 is TGTGCCAGCAGCCTGGACAGGGTGTGGGAGACCCAGTACTTC.

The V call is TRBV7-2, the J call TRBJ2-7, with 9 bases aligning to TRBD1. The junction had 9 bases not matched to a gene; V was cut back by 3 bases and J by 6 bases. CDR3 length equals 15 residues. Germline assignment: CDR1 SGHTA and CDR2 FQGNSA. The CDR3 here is CASSFAGTGSIEQYF. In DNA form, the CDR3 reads TGTGCCAGCAGCTTTGCCGGGACAGGGTCTATCGAGCAGTACTTC.

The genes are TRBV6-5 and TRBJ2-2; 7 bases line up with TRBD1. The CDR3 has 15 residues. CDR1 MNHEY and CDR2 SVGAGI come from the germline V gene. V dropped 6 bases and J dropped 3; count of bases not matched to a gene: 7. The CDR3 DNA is TGTGCCAGCAGCCCAACCCAGGGGGACACCGGGGAGCTGTTTTTT. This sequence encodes CASSPTQGDTGELFF.

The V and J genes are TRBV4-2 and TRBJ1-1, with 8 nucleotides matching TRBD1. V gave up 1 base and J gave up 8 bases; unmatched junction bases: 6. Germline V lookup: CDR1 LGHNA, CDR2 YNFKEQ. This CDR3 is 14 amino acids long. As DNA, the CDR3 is TGTGCCAGCAGCCAAGCGTGGACAGGGAAGGAAGCTTTCTTT. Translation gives CASSQAWTGKEAFF.